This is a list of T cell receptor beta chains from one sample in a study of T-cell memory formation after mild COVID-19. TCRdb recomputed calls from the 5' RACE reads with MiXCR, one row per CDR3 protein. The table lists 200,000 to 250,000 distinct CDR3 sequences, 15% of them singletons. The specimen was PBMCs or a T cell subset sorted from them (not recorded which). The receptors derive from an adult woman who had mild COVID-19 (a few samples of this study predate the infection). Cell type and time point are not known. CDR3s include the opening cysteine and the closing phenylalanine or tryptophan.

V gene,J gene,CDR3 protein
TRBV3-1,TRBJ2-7,CASSQAKLRYEQYF
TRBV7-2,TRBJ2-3,CASTRGLARDTQYF
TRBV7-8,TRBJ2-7,CASSLAVGGTYEQYF
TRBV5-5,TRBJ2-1,CASRPTSGGSYNEQFF
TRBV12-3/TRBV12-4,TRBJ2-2,CASSGRFRLNNTGELFF
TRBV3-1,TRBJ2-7,CASSLVDKSSYEQYF
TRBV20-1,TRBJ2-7,CSARTGLQRGEQYF
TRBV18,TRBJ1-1,CASSGGNRVNTEAFF
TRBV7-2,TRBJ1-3,CASSLAGQGSGNTIYF
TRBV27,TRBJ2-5,CASRTRQGEFQETQYF
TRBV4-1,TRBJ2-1,CASSQVQRTSSYNEQFF
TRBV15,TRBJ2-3,CATSRDRGLSTDTQYF
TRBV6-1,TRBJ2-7,CASSSQGVSTYEQYF
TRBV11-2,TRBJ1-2,CASSFGQPTGYGYTF
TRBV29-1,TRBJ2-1,CSGETEIGNEQFF
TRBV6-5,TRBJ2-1,CASSFTAGDEQFF
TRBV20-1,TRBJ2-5,CSARDRTGGWETQYF
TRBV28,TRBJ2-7,CASSYKPDRASYEQYF
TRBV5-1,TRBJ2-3,CASSLAMTIDTQYF
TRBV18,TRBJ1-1,CASSPGTGRVEAFF
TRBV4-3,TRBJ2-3,CASRREIADTQYF
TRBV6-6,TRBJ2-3,CASSYGMWSAGNLPSTDTQYF
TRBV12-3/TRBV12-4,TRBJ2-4,CASSFGLAKNIQYF
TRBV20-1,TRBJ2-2,CSARDSRTSSDTGELFF
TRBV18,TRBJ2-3,CASSPVLEDTQYF
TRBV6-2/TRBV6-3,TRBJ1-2,CASRTMRGYTF
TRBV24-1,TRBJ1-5,CATSETTGGGHPQHF
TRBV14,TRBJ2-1,CASSQDSYNEQFF
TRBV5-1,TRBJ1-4,CASSFTHLGRVGEKLFF
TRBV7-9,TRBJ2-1,CASSLTAGGYNEQFF
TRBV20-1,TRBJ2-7,CSALLGGSNSYEQYF
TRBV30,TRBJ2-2,CAWRGMGVGGTGELFF
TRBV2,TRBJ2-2,CASSPLAGNSGELFF
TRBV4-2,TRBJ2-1,CASSQGDVRPYNEQFF
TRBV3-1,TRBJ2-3,CASSQVPSGSTDTQYF
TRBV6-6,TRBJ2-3,CASSRSLATDTQYF
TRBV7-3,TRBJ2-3,CASSYTLAGGTDTQYF
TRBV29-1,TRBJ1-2,CSVTIRARTGEYYGYTF
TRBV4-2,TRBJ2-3,CASSQNSGRGTDTQYF
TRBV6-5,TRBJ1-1,CASSYSAGRTGSTEAFF
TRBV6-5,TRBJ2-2,CASGSGTGRTGELFF
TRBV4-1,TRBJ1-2,CASRKQGVNYGYTF
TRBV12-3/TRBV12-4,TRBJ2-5,CASSSAQETQYF
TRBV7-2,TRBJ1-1,CASSSTGRNTEAFF
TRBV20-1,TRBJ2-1,CSASTEGRGQFF
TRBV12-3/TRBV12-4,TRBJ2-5,CASSGLAGGPLDQETQYF
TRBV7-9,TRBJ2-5,CASSPSEGAGETQYF
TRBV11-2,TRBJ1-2,CASSLVQGALDGYTF
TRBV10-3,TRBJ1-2,CATTRQGHYGYTF
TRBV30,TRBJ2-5,CAWWGSGRRQETQYF
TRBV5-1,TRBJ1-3,CASSLGISGNTIYF
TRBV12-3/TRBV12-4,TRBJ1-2,CASILRTGVNYGYTF
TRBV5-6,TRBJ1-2,CASSFRTGASYGYTF
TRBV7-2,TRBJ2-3,CASSLAPLAGGRTDTQYF
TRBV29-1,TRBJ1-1,CSVRVNAGTGETFF
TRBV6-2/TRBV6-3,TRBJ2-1,CASSTRREWFTGNEQFF
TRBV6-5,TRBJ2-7,CASSSTGTGSYEQYF
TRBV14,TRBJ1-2,CASSQQAGGRVNGYTF
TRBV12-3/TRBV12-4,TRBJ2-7,CASRGAGNIEQYF